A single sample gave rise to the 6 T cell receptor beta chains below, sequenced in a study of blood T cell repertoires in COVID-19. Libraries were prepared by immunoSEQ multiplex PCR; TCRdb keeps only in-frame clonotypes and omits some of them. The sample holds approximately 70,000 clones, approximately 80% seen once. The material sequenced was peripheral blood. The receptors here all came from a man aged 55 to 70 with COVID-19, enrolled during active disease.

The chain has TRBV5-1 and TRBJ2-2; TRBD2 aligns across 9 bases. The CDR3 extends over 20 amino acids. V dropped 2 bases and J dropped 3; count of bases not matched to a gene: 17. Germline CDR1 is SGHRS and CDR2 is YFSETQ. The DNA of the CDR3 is TGCGCCAGCAGCTTCCTTCCCGCATTGAGCGGGAGGCGTGACACCGGGGAGCTGTTTTTT. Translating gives CASSFLPALSGRRDTGELFF.

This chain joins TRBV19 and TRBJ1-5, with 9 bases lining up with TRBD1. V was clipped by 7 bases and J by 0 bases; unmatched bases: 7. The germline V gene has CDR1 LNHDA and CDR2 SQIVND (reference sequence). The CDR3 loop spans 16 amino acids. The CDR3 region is CASTDRGVYSNQPQHF. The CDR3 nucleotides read TGTGCCAGTACGGACAGGGGAGTTTATAGCAATCAGCCCCAGCATTTT.

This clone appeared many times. CDR3 protein: CASSPRYSSSYNEQFF. The DNA for the CDR3 is TGTGCCAGCAGTCCCCGATACAGCAGCTCCTACAATGAGCAGTTCTTC. This chain links TRBV27 with TRBJ2-1; D ambiguous. Per the germline V gene, CDR1 is MNHEY and CDR2 is SMNVEV (reference sequence). V lost 5 bases to trimming and J lost 0 bases, with 14 bases between them. The CDR3 is made up of 16 amino acids.

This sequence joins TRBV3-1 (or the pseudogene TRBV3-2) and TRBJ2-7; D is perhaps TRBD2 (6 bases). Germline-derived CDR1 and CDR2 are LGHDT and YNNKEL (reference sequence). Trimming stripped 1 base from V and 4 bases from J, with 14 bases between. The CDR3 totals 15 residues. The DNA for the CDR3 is TGTGCCAGCAGCCAAGGGGACGGGAGTAGTTACGAGCAGTACTTC. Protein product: CASSQGDGSSYEQYF.

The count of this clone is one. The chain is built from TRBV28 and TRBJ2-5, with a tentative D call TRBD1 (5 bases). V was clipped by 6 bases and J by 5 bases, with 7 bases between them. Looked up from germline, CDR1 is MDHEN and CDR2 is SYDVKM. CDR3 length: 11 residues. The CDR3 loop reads CASRQGETQYF. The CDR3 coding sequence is TGTGCCAGCAGGCAGGGCGAGACCCAGTACTTC.

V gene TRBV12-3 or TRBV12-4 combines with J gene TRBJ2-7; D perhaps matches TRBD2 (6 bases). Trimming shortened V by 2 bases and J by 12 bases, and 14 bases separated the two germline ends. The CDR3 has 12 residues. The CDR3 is CASSLMGGNRYF. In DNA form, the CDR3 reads TGTGCCAGCAGTTTAATGGGCGGGAACAGGTACTTC.